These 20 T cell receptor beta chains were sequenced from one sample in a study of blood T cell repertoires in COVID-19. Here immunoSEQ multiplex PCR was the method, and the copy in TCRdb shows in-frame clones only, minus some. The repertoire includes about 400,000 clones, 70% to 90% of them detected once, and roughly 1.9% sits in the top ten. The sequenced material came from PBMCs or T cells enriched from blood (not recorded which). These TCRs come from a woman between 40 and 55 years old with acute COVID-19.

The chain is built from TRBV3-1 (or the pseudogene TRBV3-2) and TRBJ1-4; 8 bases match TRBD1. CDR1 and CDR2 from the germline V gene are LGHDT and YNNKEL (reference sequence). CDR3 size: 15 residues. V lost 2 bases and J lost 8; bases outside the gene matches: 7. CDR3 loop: CASSQTRGREEKLFF. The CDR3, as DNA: TGTGCCAGCAGCCAAACCAGGGGGCGAGAAGAAAAACTGTTTTTT.

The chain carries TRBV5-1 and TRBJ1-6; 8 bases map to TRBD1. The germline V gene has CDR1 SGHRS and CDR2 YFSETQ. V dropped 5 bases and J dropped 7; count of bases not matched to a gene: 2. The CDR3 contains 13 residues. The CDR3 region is CASRTGENSPLHF. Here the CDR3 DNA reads TGCGCCAGCAGGACAGGGGAGAATTCACCCCTCCACTTT.

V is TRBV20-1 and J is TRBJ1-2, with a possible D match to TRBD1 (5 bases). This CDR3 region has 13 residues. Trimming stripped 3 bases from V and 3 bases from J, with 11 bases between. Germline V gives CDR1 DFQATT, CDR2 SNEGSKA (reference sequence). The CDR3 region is CSASFGGDYGYTF. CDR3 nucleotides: TGCAGTGCTAGTTTCGGGGGGGACTATGGCTACACCTTC.

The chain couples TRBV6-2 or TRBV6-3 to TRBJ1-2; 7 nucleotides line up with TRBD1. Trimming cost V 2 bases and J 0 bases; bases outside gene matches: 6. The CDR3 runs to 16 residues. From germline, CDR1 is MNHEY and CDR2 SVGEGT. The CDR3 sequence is CASSYQGQLANYGYTF. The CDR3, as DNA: TGTGCCAGCAGTTACCAGGGACAGTTAGCTAACTATGGCTACACCTTC.

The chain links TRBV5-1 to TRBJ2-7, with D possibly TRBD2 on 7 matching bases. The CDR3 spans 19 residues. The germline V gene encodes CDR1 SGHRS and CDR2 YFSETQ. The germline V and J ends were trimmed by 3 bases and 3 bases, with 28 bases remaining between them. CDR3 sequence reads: CASSSPRDKFRGGHYEQYF. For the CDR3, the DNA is TGCGCCAGCAGCTCTCCCCGAGACAAATTTCGCGGGGGCCACTACGAGCAGTACTTC.

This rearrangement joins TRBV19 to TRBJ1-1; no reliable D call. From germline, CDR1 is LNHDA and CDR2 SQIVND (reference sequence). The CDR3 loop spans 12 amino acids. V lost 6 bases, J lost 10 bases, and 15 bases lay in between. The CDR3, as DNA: TGTGCCAGTAGGGCTAACTGGGAGACAGCTTTCTTT. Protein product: CASRANWETAFF.

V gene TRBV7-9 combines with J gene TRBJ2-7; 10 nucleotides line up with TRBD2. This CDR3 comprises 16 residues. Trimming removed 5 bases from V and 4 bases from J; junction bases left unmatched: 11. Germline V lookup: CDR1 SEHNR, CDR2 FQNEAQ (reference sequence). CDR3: CASSPIFRTSGYEQYF. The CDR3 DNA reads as TGTGCCAGCAGCCCAATATTCCGGACTAGCGGTTACGAGCAGTACTTC.

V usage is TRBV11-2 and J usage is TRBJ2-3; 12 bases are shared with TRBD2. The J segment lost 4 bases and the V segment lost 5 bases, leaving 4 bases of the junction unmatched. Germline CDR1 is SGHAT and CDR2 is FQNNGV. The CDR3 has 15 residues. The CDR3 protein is CASSLAGGVADTQYF. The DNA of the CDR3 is TGTGCCAGCAGCCTAGCGGGGGGGGTGGCAGATACGCAGTATTTT.

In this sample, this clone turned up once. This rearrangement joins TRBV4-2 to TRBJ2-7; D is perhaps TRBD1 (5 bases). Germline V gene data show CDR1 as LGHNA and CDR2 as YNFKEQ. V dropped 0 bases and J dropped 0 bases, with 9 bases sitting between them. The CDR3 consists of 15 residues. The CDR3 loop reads CASSQEWGVSYEQYF. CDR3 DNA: TGTGCCAGCAGCCAAGAGTGGGGCGTCTCCTACGAGCAGTACTTC.

The CDR3 loop reads CSANRLDGYTF. The DNA of the CDR3 is TGCAGTGCTAATAGACTCGACGGCTACACCTTC. The gene calls are TRBV20-1 and TRBJ1-2; D is undetermined. Germline V gives CDR1 DFQATT, CDR2 SNEGSKA (reference sequence). The CDR3 covers 11 residues. Trimming took off 4 bases at V and 8 bases at J, with 11 bases between the two ends.

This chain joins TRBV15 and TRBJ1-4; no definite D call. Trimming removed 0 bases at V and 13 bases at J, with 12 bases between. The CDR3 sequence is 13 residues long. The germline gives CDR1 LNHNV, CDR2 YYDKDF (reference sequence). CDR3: CATSRDRTGVLFF. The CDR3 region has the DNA TGTGCCACCAGCAGAGACAGGACGGGAGTACTGTTTTTT.

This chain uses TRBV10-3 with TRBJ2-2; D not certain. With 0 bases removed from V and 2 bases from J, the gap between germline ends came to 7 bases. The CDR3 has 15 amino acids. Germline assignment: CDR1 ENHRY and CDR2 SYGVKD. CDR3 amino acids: CAISESVRNTGELFF. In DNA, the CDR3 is TGTGCCATCAGTGAGTCTGTCAGAAACACCGGGGAGCTGTTTTTT.

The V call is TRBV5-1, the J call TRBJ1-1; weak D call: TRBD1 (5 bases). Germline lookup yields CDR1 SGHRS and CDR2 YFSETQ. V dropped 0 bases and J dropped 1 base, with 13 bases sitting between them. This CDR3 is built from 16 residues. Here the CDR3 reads CASSLGLGRGNTEAFF. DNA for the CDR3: TGCGCCAGCAGCTTGGGTTTGGGGCGGGGGAACACTGAAGCTTTCTTT.

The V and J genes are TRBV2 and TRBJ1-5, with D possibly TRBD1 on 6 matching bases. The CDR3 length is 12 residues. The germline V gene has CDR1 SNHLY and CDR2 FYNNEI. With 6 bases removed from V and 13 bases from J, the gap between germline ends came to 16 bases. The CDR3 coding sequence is TGTGCCAGCAGGCTACAGGGAGAGGATCAGCATTTT. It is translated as CASRLQGEDQHF.

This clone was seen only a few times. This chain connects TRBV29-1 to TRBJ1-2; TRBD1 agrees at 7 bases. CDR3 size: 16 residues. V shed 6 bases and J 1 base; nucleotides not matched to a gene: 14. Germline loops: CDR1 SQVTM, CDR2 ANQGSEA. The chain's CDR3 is CSVKRDSSLLNYGYTF. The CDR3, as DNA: TGCAGCGTCAAACGGGACAGTTCACTTCTTAACTATGGCTACACCTTC.

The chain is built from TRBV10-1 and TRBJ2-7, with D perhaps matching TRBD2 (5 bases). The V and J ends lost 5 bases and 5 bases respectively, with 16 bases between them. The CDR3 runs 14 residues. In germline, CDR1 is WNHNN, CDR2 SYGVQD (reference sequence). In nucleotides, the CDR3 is TGCGCCAGCAGTTTGACTACCTCCGGGGACGAGCAGTACTTC. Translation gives CASSLTTSGDEQYF.

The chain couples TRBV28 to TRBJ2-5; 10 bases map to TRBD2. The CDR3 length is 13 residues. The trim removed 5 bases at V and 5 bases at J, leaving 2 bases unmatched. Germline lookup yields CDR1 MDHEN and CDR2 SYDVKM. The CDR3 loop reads CASSGTSEETQYF. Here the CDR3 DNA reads TGTGCCAGCAGTGGGACTAGCGAGGAGACCCAGTACTTC. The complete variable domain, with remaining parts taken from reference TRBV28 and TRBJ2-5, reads DVKVTQSSRYLVKRTGEKVFLECVQDMDHENMFWYRQDPGLGLRLIYFSYDVKMKEKGDIPEGYSVSREKKERFSLILESASTNQTSMYLCASSGTSEETQYFGPGTRLLVL.

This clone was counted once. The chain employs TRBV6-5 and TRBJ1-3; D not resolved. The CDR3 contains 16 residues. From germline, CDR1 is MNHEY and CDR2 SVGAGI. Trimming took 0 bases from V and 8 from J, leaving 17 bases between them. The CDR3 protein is CASSYSDDTRTDTIYF. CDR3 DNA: TGTGCCAGCAGTTACTCAGACGACACGCGTACGGACACCATATATTTT.

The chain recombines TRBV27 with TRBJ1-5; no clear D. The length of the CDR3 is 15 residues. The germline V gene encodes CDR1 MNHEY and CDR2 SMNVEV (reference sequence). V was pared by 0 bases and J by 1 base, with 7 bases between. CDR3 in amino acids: CASSLSTVSNQPQHF. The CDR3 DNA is TGTGCCAGCAGTTTATCCACAGTCAGCAATCAGCCCCAGCATTTT.

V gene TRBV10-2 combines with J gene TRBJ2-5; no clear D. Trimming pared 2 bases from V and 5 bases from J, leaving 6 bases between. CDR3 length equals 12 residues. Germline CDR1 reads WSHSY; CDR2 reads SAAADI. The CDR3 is CASSEVRETQYF. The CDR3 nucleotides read TGCGCCAGCAGTGAGGTCAGGGAGACCCAGTACTTC.